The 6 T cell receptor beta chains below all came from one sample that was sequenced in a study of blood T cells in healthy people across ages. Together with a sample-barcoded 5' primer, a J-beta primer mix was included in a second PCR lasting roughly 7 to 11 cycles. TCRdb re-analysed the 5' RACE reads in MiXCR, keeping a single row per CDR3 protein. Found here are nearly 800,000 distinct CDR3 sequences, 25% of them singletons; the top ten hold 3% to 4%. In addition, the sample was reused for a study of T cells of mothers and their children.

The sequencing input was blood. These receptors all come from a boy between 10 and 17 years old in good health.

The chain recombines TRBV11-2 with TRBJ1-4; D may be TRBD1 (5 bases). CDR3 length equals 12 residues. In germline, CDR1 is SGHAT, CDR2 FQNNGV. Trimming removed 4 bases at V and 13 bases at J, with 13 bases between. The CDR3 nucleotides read TGTGCCAGCAGCTCCTCGGGGCTGGGACTGTTTTTT. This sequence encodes CASSSSGLGLFF.

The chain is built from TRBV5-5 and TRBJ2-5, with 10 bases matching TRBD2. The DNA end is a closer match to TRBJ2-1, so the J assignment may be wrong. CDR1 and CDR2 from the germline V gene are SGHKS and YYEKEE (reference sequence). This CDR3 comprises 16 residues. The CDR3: CASSLIGASGGNEQFF. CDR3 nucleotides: TGTGCCAGCAGCTTGATTGGAGCTAGCGGGGGCAATGAGCAGTTCTTC.

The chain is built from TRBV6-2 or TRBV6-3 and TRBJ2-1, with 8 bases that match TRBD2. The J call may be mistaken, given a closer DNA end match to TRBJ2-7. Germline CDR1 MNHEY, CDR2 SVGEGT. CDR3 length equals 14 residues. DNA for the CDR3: TGTGCCAGCAGTTCTACCGGGACTAGTCACGAGCAGTACTTC. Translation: CASSSTGTSHEQYF.

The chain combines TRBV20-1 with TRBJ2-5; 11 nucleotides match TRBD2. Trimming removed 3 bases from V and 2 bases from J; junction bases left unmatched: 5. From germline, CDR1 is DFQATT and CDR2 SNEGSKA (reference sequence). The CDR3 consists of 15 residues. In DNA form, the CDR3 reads TGCAGTGCTAGTAGCGGGGGGGGGCCTCAAGAGACCCAGTACTTC. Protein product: CSASSGGGPQETQYF.

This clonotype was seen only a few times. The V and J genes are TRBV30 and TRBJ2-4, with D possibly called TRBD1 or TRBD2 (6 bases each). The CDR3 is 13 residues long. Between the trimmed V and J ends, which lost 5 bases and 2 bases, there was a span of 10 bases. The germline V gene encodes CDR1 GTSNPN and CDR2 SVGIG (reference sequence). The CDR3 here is CAWGGQTKNIQYF. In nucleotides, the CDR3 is TGTGCCTGGGGGGGGCAGACCAAAAACATTCAGTACTTC.

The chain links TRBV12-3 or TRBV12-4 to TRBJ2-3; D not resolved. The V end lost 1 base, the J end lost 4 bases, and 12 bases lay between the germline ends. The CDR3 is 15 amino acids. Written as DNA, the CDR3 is TGTGCCAGCAGTTTAGTACAAGCTCGGGCAGATACGCAGTATTTT. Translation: CASSLVQARADTQYF.